This T cell receptor beta chain was found in a study of beta chain features in type 1 diabetes. Overall study context: Over all samples combined, 90 million to 140 million sorted cells were examined.

General study results and limits: TCRB CDR3s from Type 1 diabetes patients were moderately but significantly shorter in all four CD4+ subsets.

V lost 4 bases and J lost 1, with 20 bases in between. Germline V gene lookup returns CDR1 SGHDN and CDR2 FVKESK. The CDR3 is made up of 17 amino acids. About this clone itself: Antigen specificity is unknown. A far larger clone is just one base off, so this is likely a read error. Other DNA sequences in this sample translate to the same CDR3.

All of the isolated RNA was reverse transcribed, so expressed TCRB transcripts were sequenced. Here immunoSEQ multiplex PCR was the method, and the copy in TCRdb shows in-frame clones only, minus some. Here the sample spans more than 100,000 clones, about 16% being singletons. The clonotype originates from a man in his thirties or forties with type 1 diabetes. The specimen was central memory CD4+ T cells from blood. This chain uses TRBV14 with TRBJ2-7, with D tentatively TRBD2 (5 bases). The CDR3 nucleotides read TGTGCCAGCAGCCCCGGACTCGCGGCCCAGCCGTCCTACGAGCAGTACTTC. It specifies CASSPGLAAQPSYEQYF.